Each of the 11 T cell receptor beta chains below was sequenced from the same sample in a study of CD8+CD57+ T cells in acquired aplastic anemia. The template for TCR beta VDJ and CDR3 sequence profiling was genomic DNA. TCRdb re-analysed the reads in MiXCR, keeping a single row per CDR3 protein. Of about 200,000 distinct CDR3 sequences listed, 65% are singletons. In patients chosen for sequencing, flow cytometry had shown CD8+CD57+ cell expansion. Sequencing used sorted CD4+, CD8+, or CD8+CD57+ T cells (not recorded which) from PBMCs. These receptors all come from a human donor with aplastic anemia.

The CDR3 sequence is CATSRDRGLLSGGINYGYTF. The CDR3 DNA sequence: TGTGCCACCAGCAGAGATCGGGGCCTACTGTCTGGGGGGATAAACTATGGCTACACCTTC. This chain links TRBV15 with TRBJ1-2, with D perhaps matching TRBD1 (5 bases). The CDR3 consists of 20 residues. V was pared by 0 bases and J by 2 bases, with 25 bases between. CDR1 and CDR2 (germline): LNHNV, YYDKDF (reference sequence).

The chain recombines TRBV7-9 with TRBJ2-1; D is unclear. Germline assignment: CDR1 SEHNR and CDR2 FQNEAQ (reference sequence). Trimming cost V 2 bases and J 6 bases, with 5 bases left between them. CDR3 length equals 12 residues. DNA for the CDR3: TGTGCCAGCAGCTTAATAACCAATGAGCAGTTCTTC. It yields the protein CASSLITNEQFF.

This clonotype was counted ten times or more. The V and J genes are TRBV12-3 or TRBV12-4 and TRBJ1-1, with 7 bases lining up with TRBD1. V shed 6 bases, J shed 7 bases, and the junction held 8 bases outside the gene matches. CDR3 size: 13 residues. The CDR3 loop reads CASSPRGSREAFF. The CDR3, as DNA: TGTGCCAGCAGCCCCAGGGGGTCTCGTGAAGCTTTCTTT.

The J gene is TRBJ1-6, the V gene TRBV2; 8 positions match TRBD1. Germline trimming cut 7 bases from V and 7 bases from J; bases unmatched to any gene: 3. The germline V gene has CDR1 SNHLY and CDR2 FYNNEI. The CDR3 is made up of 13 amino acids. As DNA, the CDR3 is TGTGCCAGCATCCGACAGGGGAATTCACCCCTCCACTTT. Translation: CASIRQGNSPLHF.

Here the CDR3 DNA reads TGTGCCAGCAAAGGACAGGGTCAAGAGACCCAGTACTTC. Translated: CASKGQGQETQYF. V usage is TRBV2 and J usage is TRBJ2-5; 8 bases match TRBD1. The germline gives CDR1 SNHLY, CDR2 FYNNEI. V shed 7 bases and J 2 bases; nucleotides not matched to a gene: 3. This CDR3 comprises 13 residues.

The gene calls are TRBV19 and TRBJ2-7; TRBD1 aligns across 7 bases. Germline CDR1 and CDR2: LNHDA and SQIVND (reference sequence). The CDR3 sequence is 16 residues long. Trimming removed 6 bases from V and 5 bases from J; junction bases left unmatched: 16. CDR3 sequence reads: CASRNRDSPSLHEQYF. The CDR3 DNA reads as TGTGCCAGTAGAAACCGGGACAGCCCTTCCCTCCACGAGCAGTACTTC. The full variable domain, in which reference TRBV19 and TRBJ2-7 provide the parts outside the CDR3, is DGGITQSPKYLFRKEGQNVTLSCEQNLNHDAMYWYRQDPGQGLRLIYYSQIVNDFQKGDIAEGYSVSREKKESFPLTVTSAQKNPTAFYLCASRNRDSPSLHEQYFGPGTRLTVT.

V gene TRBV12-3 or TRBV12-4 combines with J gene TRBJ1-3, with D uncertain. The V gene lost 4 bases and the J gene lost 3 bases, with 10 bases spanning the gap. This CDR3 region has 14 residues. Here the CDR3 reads CASSSAYYGNTIYF. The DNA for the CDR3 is TGTGCCAGCAGTTCAGCATACTATGGAAACACCATATATTTT.

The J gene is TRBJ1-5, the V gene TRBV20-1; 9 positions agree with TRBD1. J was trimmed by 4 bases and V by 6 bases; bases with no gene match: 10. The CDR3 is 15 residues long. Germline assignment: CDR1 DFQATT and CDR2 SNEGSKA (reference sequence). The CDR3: CSAPLRTGDNQPQHF. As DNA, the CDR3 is TGCAGTGCCCCCCTTCGGACAGGGGATAATCAGCCCCAGCATTTT.

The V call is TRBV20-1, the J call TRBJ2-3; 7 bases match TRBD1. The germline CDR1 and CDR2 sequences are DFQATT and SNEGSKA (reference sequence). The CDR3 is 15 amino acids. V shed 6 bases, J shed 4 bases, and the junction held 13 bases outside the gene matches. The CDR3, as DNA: TGCAGTGCGGGCGCGACAGGGATGGGATCAGATACGCAGTATTTT. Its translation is CSAGATGMGSDTQYF.

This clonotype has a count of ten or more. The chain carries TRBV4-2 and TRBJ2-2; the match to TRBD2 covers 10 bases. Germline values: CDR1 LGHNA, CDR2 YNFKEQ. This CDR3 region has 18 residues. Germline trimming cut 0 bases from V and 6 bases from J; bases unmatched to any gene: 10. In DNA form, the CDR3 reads TGTGCCAGCAGCCAAGATACCATACTAGCGGGGTTCTCCGGGGAGCTGTTTTTT. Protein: CASSQDTILAGFSGELFF.

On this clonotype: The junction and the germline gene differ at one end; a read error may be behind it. The CDR3 sequence: CASSESLKETQYF. The CDR3 region has the DNA TGTGCCAGCAGTGAATCGCTAAAAGAGACCCAGTACTTC. The J gene is TRBJ2-5, the V gene TRBV10-1, with no clear D. The CDR3 length is 13 residues. CDR1 and CDR2 (germline): WNHNN, SYGVQD (reference sequence).